The 16 T cell receptor beta chains listed next were all sequenced from one sample in a study of CD8+ T cells in alopecia areata. RNA was extracted and reverse transcribed into cDNA as the sequencing template. TCRdb keeps only in-frame clones here, not all; method: immunoSEQ multiplex PCR. The table lists 150,000 or so clones, 85% to 90% of them singletons. The sequences come from CD8+ T cells sorted from blood, collected at week 0. These receptors came from a human donor with alopecia areata.

This chain uses TRBV2 with TRBJ2-1; D uncertain. This CDR3 has 16 amino acids. Trimming cost V 4 bases and J 1 base, with 14 bases left between them. Germline-derived CDR1 and CDR2 are SNHLY and FYNNEI. The CDR3 region is CASSGSQVYSYNEQFF. The CDR3, as DNA: TGTGCCAGCAGTGGATCCCAGGTCTATTCCTACAATGAGCAGTTCTTC.

The genes are TRBV4-2 and TRBJ2-7; TRBD2 might be the D (5 bases). The germline gives CDR1 LGHNA, CDR2 YNFKEQ. V gave up 2 bases and J gave up 2 bases, with 13 bases separating them. This CDR3 is 15 amino acids long. CDR3: CASSQQDSPTYEQYF. CDR3 nucleotides: TGTGCCAGCAGCCAACAGGACTCGCCTACCTACGAGCAGTACTTC.

This chain links TRBV29-1 with TRBJ2-1; TRBD2 matches 9 bases. Per the germline V gene, CDR1 is SQVTM and CDR2 is ANQGSEA. V lost 3 bases and J lost 8; bases outside the gene matches: 5. CDR3 length equals 13 residues. The CDR3: CSVEGGGADEQFF. In DNA, the CDR3 is TGCAGCGTTGAGGGCGGGGGGGCTGATGAGCAGTTCTTC.

The chain is built from TRBV7-9 and TRBJ1-2; 8 bases match TRBD1. The germline CDR1 and CDR2 sequences are SEHNR and FQNEAQ (reference sequence). J was trimmed by 1 base and V by 4 bases; bases with no gene match: 8. This CDR3 spans 16 amino acids. CDR3 nucleotide sequence: TGTGCCAGCAGCTCCCCGACAGGGGCGAATAACTATGGCTACACCTTC. Translating gives CASSSPTGANNYGYTF. Together with reference TRBV7-9 and TRBJ1-2, the CDR3 gives the full variable domain: DTGVSQNPRHKITKRGQNVTFRCDPISEHNRLYWYRQTLGQGPEFLTYFQNEAQLEKSRLLSDRFSAERPKGSFSTLEIQRTEQGDSAMYLCASSSPTGANNYGYTFGSGTRLTVV.

This chain uses TRBV4-1 with TRBJ2-7; D perhaps matches TRBD2 (5 bases). CDR3 size: 16 residues. In germline, CDR1 is MGHRA, CDR2 YSYEKL. Between the trimmed V and J ends, which lost 3 bases and 5 bases, there was a span of 20 bases. This CDR3 reads CASSQRVSEQRHEQYF. CDR3 nucleotide sequence: TGCGCCAGCAGCCAGAGGGTCTCGGAACAGCGGCACGAGCAGTACTTC.

V is TRBV7-3 and J is TRBJ2-1, with TRBD2 matching over 9 bases. The CDR3 runs 17 residues. V lost 0 bases, J lost 8 bases, and 11 bases stayed unmatched. Germline-derived CDR1 and CDR2 are SGHTA and FQGTGA. Here the CDR3 DNA reads TGTGCCAGCAGCTTAACGTCCTCGCGGGGGGGCCGTTATGAGCAGTTCTTC. It translates to CASSLTSSRGGRYEQFF.

The chain couples TRBV13 to TRBJ2-5; 8 bases map to TRBD2. The CDR3 extends over 17 amino acids. V dropped 4 bases and J dropped 1; count of bases not matched to a gene: 11. The germline gives CDR1 PRHDT, CDR2 FYEKMQ (reference sequence). The DNA for the CDR3 is TGTGCCAGCAGCTCCTCCGGACTAGCTGGTCCCCAAGAGACCCAGTACTTC. Its translation: CASSSSGLAGPQETQYF. Looking up the rest from reference TRBV13 and TRBJ2-5 gives the full variable domain: AAGVIQSPRHLIKEKRETATLKCYPIPRHDTVYWYQQGPGQDPQFLISFYEKMQSDKGSIPDRFSAQQFSDYHSELNMSSLELGDSALYFCASSSSGLAGPQETQYFGPGTRLLVL.

A few counts support this clone. The chain joins TRBV29-1 to TRBJ2-3, with D unresolved. Trimming shortened V by 3 bases and J by 0 bases, and 22 bases separated the two germline ends. Germline V gene data show CDR1 as SQVTM and CDR2 as ANQGSEA. The CDR3 is made up of 18 amino acids. The CDR3 reads CSVEHWSHETSSTDTQYF. CDR3 DNA sequence: TGCAGCGTTGAGCACTGGAGCCACGAAACCTCTAGCACAGATACGCAGTATTTT.

V usage is TRBV2 and J usage is TRBJ2-3; D gene uncertain. The CDR3 is 15 amino acids. Looked up from germline, CDR1 is SNHLY and CDR2 is FYNNEI. V lost 8 bases and J 2 bases, leaving 17 bases between the germline ends. The CDR3 protein is CASPNPRSTTDTQYF. CDR3 sequence (DNA): TGTGCCAGCCCGAATCCCCGATCCACCACAGATACGCAGTATTTT.

V usage is TRBV6-5 and J usage is TRBJ2-7; D uncertain. There are 14 residues in the CDR3. V gave up 2 bases and J gave up 2 bases, with 10 bases separating them. Germline assignment: CDR1 MNHEY and CDR2 SVGAGI. CDR3 coding DNA: TGTGCCAGCAGTTACGACTTTAGCACCTACGAGCAGTACTTC. Its translation: CASSYDFSTYEQYF.

The chain links TRBV19 to TRBJ2-1; unclear D gene. The CDR3 runs 17 residues. Deletions cut 5 bases from V and 2 bases from J, with 19 bases between. The V gene's germline CDR1 is LNHDA and CDR2 SQIVND (reference sequence). CDR3: CASSLGPLTDPYNEQFF. The CDR3 nucleotides are TGTGCCAGTAGTCTAGGGCCCCTGACGGACCCCTACAATGAGCAGTTCTTC.

The chain recombines TRBV10-2 with TRBJ2-5; 10 positions match TRBD1. The germline V gene has CDR1 WSHSY and CDR2 SAAADI. The CDR3 sequence is 16 residues long. Trimming removed 6 bases from V and 3 bases from J; junction bases left unmatched: 10. The CDR3 region is CASSENTGTGEETQYF. The CDR3 DNA follows: TGCGCCAGCAGCGAAAATACCGGGACAGGGGAAGAGACCCAGTACTTC.

The V gene is TRBV7-6, the J gene TRBJ2-7; possibly TRBD2 for D (7 bases). This CDR3 spans 19 amino acids. Germline assignment: CDR1 SGHVS and CDR2 FNYEAQ. Trimming stripped 1 base from V and 2 bases from J, with 24 bases between. This CDR3 reads CASSLDPSPRGAKPYEQYF. In DNA, the CDR3 is TGTGCCAGCAGCTTAGACCCCTCGCCACGGGGGGCCAAACCCTACGAGCAGTACTTC.

This chain connects TRBV5-4 to TRBJ2-3; 10 bases are shared with TRBD2. The V gene's germline CDR1 is SGHNT and CDR2 YYREEE (reference sequence). This CDR3 has 16 amino acids. Germline trimming cut 4 bases from V and 3 bases from J; bases unmatched to any gene: 8. This chain's CDR3 is CASSAWSGRGTDTQYF. CDR3 bases: TGTGCCAGCAGCGCCTGGAGCGGGAGGGGGACAGATACGCAGTATTTT.

This clone was seen a single time. V usage is TRBV7-6 and J usage is TRBJ2-3; 10 bases match TRBD1. The CDR3 is 16 residues long. The V gene's germline CDR1 is SGHVS and CDR2 FNYEAQ. The ends lost 2 bases at V and 5 bases at J; junction bases unmatched: 7. CDR3 nucleotides: TGTGCCAGCAGCTTATATGGGACAGGGGTGGAAGATACGCAGTATTTT. It specifies CASSLYGTGVEDTQYF. Drawing the rest from reference TRBV7-6 and TRBJ2-3, the complete variable domain is GAGVSQSPRYKVTKRGQDVALRCDPISGHVSLYWYRQALGQGPEFLTYFNYEAQQDKSGLPNDRFSAERPEGSISTLTIQRTEQRDSAMYRCASSLYGTGVEDTQYFGPGTRLTVL.

This clone was found a few times. The V gene is TRBV29-1, the J gene TRBJ1-1; the D gene is possibly TRBD1 (5 bases). Trimming took 5 bases from V and 7 from J, leaving 17 bases between them. This CDR3 spans 13 amino acids. Per the germline V gene, CDR1 is SQVTM and CDR2 is ANQGSEA. In DNA, the CDR3 is TGCAGCGTTCCCTCGGGGGAAAGGATTGAAGCTTTCTTT. It is translated as CSVPSGERIEAFF. The whole variable domain, filled in from reference TRBV29-1 and TRBJ1-1, reads SAVISQKPSRDICQRGTSLTIQCQVDSQVTMMFWYRQQPGQSLTLIATANQGSEATYESGFVIDKFPISRPNLTFSTLTVSNMSPEDSSIYLCSVPSGERIEAFFGQGTRLTVV.